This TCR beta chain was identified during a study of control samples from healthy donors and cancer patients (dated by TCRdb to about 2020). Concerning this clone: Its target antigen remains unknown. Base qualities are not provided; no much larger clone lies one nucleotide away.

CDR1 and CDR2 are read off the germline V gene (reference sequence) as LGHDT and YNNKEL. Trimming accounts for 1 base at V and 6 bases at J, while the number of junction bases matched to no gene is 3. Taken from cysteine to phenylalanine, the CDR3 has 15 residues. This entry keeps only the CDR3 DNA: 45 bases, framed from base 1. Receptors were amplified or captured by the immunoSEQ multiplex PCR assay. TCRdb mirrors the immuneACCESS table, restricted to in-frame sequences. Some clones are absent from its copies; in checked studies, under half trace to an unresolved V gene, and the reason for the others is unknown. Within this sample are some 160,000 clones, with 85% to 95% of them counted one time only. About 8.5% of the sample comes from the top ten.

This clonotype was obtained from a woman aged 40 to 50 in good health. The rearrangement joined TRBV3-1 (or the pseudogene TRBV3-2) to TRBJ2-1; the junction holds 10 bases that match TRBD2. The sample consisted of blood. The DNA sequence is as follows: TGTGCCAGCAGCCAAGGGACTAGCGGCGTCAATGAGCAGTTCTTC. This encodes CASSQGTSGVNEQFF.